This TCR beta chain was captured in a study of blood T cell repertoires in COVID-19. Study-level information: Spain, Italy and the United States supplied samples that represented acute and convalescent COVID-19.

Trimming took 3 bases from V and 4 from J; bases not matched to a gene: 9. The CDR3 is 16 amino acids. Germline assignment: CDR1 SGDLS and CDR2 YYNGEE. Original handling: It was from reference gene primer amplification that nucleated cell counts were estimated. Clones were sequenced by immunoSEQ multiplex PCR, and TCRdb holds only the in-frame ones, with some missing. That table is the source of V, J and clone size, and D and trimming were worked out from the DNA. The profile shows approximately 85,000 clones, about 82% of them singletons. The chain recombines TRBV9 with TRBJ1-4; TRBD1 aligns across 7 bases. The sample taken for sequencing was peripheral blood. The sequence was obtained from a woman older than 75 in a cohort sampled during active or convalescent COVID-19. The DNA for the CDR3 is TGTGCCAGCAGCGCTAGTCCAGGGGGAGGTAATGAAAAACTGTTTTTT. Its translation is CASSASPGGGNEKLFF.